This TCR beta chain was sequenced during a study of OX40 agonist ivuxolimab in advanced cancers. Points from the study as a whole: Doses of 0.1 to 3.0 mg/kg were accompanied by clonal expansion of CD4+ and CD8+ blood T cells by week 6. On average, a greater number of expanded clones characterised CD8+ T cells relative to CD4+.

This clone was observed a few times. The antigen remains unidentified. The germline gives CDR1 SEHNR, CDR2 FQNEAQ (reference sequence). The J segment lost 7 bases and the V segment lost 5 bases, leaving 10 bases of the junction unmatched. This CDR3 has 16 amino acids. Any history of autoimmune disease or systemic immunosuppression disqualified patients. Peripheral blood came from all dose cohorts at three timepoints. Libraries were prepared by immunoSEQ multiplex PCR; TCRdb keeps only in-frame clonotypes and omits some of them. The table lists under 40,000 clones, 80% of them singletons. The gene calls are TRBV7-9 and TRBJ1-6; 8 bases line up with TRBD1. Sequencing used CD4+ or CD8+ T cells sorted from blood, obtained in a trial of the OX40 agonist ivuxolimab. The origin of this receptor is an adult with an advanced solid tumor such as melanoma, head and neck, liver or kidney cancer. CDR3 nucleotides: TGTGCCAGCAGCCTCGGACAGGGTGTGGGAAATTCACCCCTCCACTTT. It yields the protein CASSLGQGVGNSPLHF.